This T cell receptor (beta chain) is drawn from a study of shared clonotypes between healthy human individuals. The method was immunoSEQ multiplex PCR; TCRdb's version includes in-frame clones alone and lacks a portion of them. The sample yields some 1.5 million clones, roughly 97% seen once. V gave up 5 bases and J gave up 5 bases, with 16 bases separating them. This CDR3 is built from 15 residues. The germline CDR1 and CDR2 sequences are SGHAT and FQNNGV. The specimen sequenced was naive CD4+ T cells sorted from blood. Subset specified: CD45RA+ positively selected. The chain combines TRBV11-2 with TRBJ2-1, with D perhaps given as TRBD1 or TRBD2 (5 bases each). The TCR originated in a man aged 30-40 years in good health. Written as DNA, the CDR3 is TGTGCCAGCAGCCCTAAGGGACGTCCGGACAATGAGCAGTTCTTC. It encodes CASSPKGRPDNEQFF.